These 23 T cell receptor beta chains came from one sample sequenced in a study of shared clonotypes between healthy human individuals. This table comes from immunoSEQ multiplex PCR, and its TCRdb copy is limited to in-frame clones, with some not included. Of 1,500,000 or so clones in the sample, around 97% are singletons; the top ten hold approximately 1%. The sequenced material came from naive CD4+ T cells sorted from blood. Subset meaning: CD45RA+ positively selected. These receptors were collected from a man aged 30 to 45 in good health.

This sequence joins TRBV11-3 and TRBJ2-3; 10 nucleotides line up with TRBD2. CDR3 length: 16 residues. Germline-derived CDR1 and CDR2 are SGHNT and YENEEA. V dropped 5 bases and J dropped 1; count of bases not matched to a gene: 6. This CDR3 reads CASSAPGTSGTDTQYF. The CDR3 region has the DNA TGTGCCAGCAGCGCCCCCGGGACTAGCGGCACAGATACGCAGTATTTT.

The chain is built from TRBV27 and TRBJ2-2; TRBD2 matches 7 bases. Germline-derived CDR1 and CDR2 are MNHEY and SMNVEV (reference sequence). V lost 2 bases and J lost 7; bases outside the gene matches: 7. There are 15 residues in the CDR3. CDR3 coding DNA: TGTGCCAGCAGTTTAGCGGCGGGAGTTAACGGGGAGCTGTTTTTT. This sequence encodes CASSLAAGVNGELFF.

This chain uses TRBV10-2 with TRBJ1-2; D ambiguous. CDR1 is WSHSY, CDR2 SAAADI, per germline. Trimming took off 8 bases at V and 2 bases at J, with 9 bases between the two ends. This CDR3 spans 12 amino acids. CDR3 coding DNA: TGCGCCAGCCTCGACGGGAACTATGGCTACACCTTC. It codes for CASLDGNYGYTF.

The genes are TRBV19 and TRBJ1-5; D possibly corresponds to TRBD1 (5 bases). The CDR3 is made up of 14 amino acids. Per the germline V gene, CDR1 is LNHDA and CDR2 is SQIVND (reference sequence). V shed 5 bases and J shed 11 bases, with 19 bases lying between them. The chain's CDR3 is CASSSTSGFRTQHF. The CDR3 DNA is TGTGCCAGTAGTTCTACTTCAGGGTTCAGGACCCAGCATTTT.

The chain combines TRBV6-6 with TRBJ2-7; 7 bases fit TRBD1. Trimming took 2 bases from V and 8 from J; bases not matched to a gene: 3. The CDR3 covers 12 residues. Germline assignment: CDR1 MNHNY and CDR2 SVGAGI (reference sequence). CDR3 bases: TGTGCCAGCAGTTACGACAGGGATCAGCAGTACTTC. Translating it yields CASSYDRDQQYF.

This chain connects TRBV6-6 to TRBJ2-1, with 10 nucleotides matching TRBD2. The CDR3 runs 15 residues. CDR1 and CDR2 (germline): MNHNY, SVGAGI (reference sequence). V was pared by 1 base and J by 4 bases, with 1 base of the junction left unmatched. The CDR3 loop reads CASSYFSGGYNEQFF. CDR3 coding DNA: TGTGCCAGCAGTTACTTTAGCGGGGGGTACAATGAGCAGTTCTTC.

The chain has TRBV6-1 and TRBJ2-5; TRBD1 aligns across 7 bases. CDR3 length: 12 residues. V lost 7 bases, J lost 5 bases, and 4 bases stayed unmatched. Germline V gives CDR1 MNHNS, CDR2 SASEGT. The CDR3 region has the DNA TGTGCCAGCAAGACAGGGTCGGAGACCCAGTACTTC. Translating it yields CASKTGSETQYF.

The rearrangement joins TRBV18 to TRBJ2-3, with 8 bases that match TRBD1. V lost 3 bases, J lost 2 bases, and 7 bases stayed unmatched. CDR1 and CDR2 from the germline V gene are KGHSH and LQKENI. The CDR3 totals 16 residues. CDR3 protein: CASSPGGQVLTDTQYF. The CDR3 nucleotides are TGTGCCAGCTCACCCGGGGGACAGGTACTCACAGATACGCAGTATTTT.

Only one count was recorded for this clone. The gene calls are TRBV10-2 and TRBJ2-1, with D maybe TRBD2 (5 bases). Germline V gene sequence: CDR1 WSHSY, CDR2 SAAADI. The CDR3 is 12 amino acids. Trimming removed 10 bases from V and 9 bases from J, with 16 bases in between. The CDR3 DNA sequence: TGCGCCATCGTCTCGCGGGCGGGTGAGCAGTTCTTC. Amino acid sequence: CAIVSRAGEQFF.

The V and J genes are TRBV6-6 and TRBJ2-7; 11 nucleotides line up with TRBD1. Per germline, CDR1 MNHNY and CDR2 SVGAGI (reference sequence). This CDR3 is 14 amino acids long. The ends lost 7 bases at V and 7 bases at J; junction bases unmatched: 9. The DNA for the CDR3 is TGTGCCAGCAATGGACAGGGGGCAGCGGGGGAGCAGTACTTC. Protein sequence: CASNGQGAAGEQYF.

The chain carries TRBV5-1 and TRBJ2-3, with TRBD1 matching over 7 bases. This CDR3 has 15 residues. The germline CDR1 and CDR2 sequences are SGHRS and YFSETQ. Trimming took 0 bases from V and 4 from J; bases not matched to a gene: 5. The CDR3 spells CASSLVTGRPDTQYF. Written as DNA, the CDR3 is TGCGCCAGCAGCTTGGTGACAGGGCGGCCAGATACGCAGTATTTT. The full variable domain, rest sourced from reference TRBV5-1 and TRBJ2-3, is KAGVTQTPRYLIKTRGQQVTLSCSPISGHRSVSWYQQTPGQGLQFLFEYFSETQRNKGNFPGRFSGRQFSNSRSEMNVSTLELGDSALYLCASSLVTGRPDTQYFGPGTRLTVL.

The chain joins TRBV6-1 to TRBJ1-3, with TRBD1 as a possible D gene (6 bases). CDR3 length: 14 residues. V was clipped by 10 bases and J by 0 bases, with 13 bases between them. Germline CDR1 and CDR2: MNHNS and SASEGT. The CDR3 DNA reads as TGTGCCACCCAGGACAGAAGCTCTGGAAACACCATATATTTT. As protein: CATQDRSSGNTIYF.

V and J are TRBV4-1 and TRBJ1-2; 9 bases match TRBD1. The germline CDR1 and CDR2 sequences are MGHRA and YSYEKL. V gave up 1 base and J gave up 6 bases; unmatched junction bases: 6. CDR3 size: 15 residues. The chain's CDR3 is CASSQVSRTGDGYTF. DNA for the CDR3: TGCGCCAGCAGCCAAGTTTCCCGGACAGGGGATGGCTACACCTTC.

Only one count was recorded for this clone. The chain employs TRBV7-8 and TRBJ1-4, with D unclear. CDR3 length: 13 amino acids. The ends were cut back, 5 bases at V and 8 bases at J, with 12 bases in the middle. Per the germline V gene, CDR1 is SGHVS and CDR2 is FQNEAQ. The CDR3 reads CASSQRLPEKLFF. The CDR3 nucleotides are TGTGCCAGCAGCCAACGTTTACCGGAAAAACTGTTTTTT.

The genes are TRBV18 and TRBJ2-7, with 7 positions matching TRBD2. The CDR3 spans 17 residues. Trimming at V came to 6 bases and at J to 2 bases, leaving 16 bases not matched to a gene. The germline CDR1 and CDR2 sequences are KGHSH and LQKENI. CDR3 coding DNA: TGTGCCAGCTCCCTACGTAAAGGACTAGTGGGGACCTACGAGCAGTACTTC. Its translation is CASSLRKGLVGTYEQYF.

Details on this clone: The same CDR3 is also encoded by other DNA sequences in this sample. This rearrangement joins TRBV11-3 to TRBJ2-1; 8 nucleotides match TRBD2. Germline assignment: CDR1 SGHNT and CDR2 YENEEA. This CDR3 is built from 15 residues. V shed 6 bases, J shed 2 bases, and the junction held 6 bases outside the gene matches. The CDR3 DNA reads as TGTGCCAGCAGTCGCGGACTAGCAGCCTACAATGAGCAGTTCTTC. Amino acids: CASSRGLAAYNEQFF.

The V and J genes are TRBV18 and TRBJ2-1; D is ambiguous. The CDR3 loop spans 14 amino acids. Looked up from germline, CDR1 is KGHSH and CDR2 is LQKENI. Trimming left V 3 bases short and J 4 bases short, with 10 bases between. Here the CDR3 reads CASSPDGIYNEQFF. The CDR3 DNA sequence: TGTGCCAGCTCACCTGACGGAATATACAATGAGCAGTTCTTC.

V is TRBV6-1 and J is TRBJ1-4; D ambiguous. Germline-derived CDR1 and CDR2 are MNHNS and SASEGT. V was cut by 7 bases and J by 5 bases, with 11 bases left in between. The CDR3 spans 13 residues. The CDR3 DNA follows: TGTGCCAGCACGTGGCAGACGAATGAAAAACTGTTTTTT. Translation gives CASTWQTNEKLFF.

As regards this clone: In the same sample, other DNA sequences code for this CDR3. The chain recombines TRBV5-8 with TRBJ2-5; unclear D gene. Trimming removed 1 base from V and 2 bases from J, with 0 bases in between. CDR1 is SGHTS and CDR2 is YDEGEE in the germline V gene. The CDR3 extends over 11 amino acids. CDR3 in DNA: TGTGCCAGCAGCTTGCAAGAGACCCAGTACTTC. Translation: CASSLQETQYF.

The V call is TRBV2, the J call TRBJ2-1; either TRBD1 or TRBD2 may supply D (6 bases each). The ends were cut back, 6 bases at V and 6 bases at J, with 18 bases in the middle. The CDR3 runs to 15 residues. The V gene's germline CDR1 is SNHLY and CDR2 FYNNEI. In DNA, the CDR3 is TGTGCCAGCAGAAAGAGGGGGACTCAAATCAATGAGCAGTTCTTC. Protein product: CASRKRGTQINEQFF.

The CDR3 nucleotides read TGCGCCAGCAGGACCCTCGACAGGGGGTGGTCAATGAACACTGAAGCTTTCTTT. Its translation is CASRTLDRGWSMNTEAFF. The J gene is TRBJ1-1, the V gene TRBV5-1; 9 nucleotides align to TRBD1. The ends lost 5 bases at V and 0 bases at J; junction bases unmatched: 14. The length of the CDR3 is 18 residues. CDR1 and CDR2 from the germline V gene are SGHRS and YFSETQ.

This chain links TRBV30 with TRBJ1-4; 7 nucleotides match TRBD1. The CDR3 consists of 15 residues. Per germline, CDR1 GTSNPN and CDR2 SVGIG (reference sequence). The V and J ends lost 0 bases and 7 bases, in that order; junction bases with no gene match: 8. The chain's CDR3 is CAWSVRETGFEKLFF. CDR3 sequence (DNA): TGTGCCTGGAGTGTACGCGAGACAGGGTTTGAAAAACTGTTTTTT.

The chain carries TRBV10-3 and TRBJ2-3; the D gene could be TRBD1 or TRBD2 (5 bases each). Per the germline V gene, CDR1 is ENHRY and CDR2 is SYGVKD. V shed 11 bases and J shed 5 bases, with 11 bases lying between them. This CDR3 region has 11 residues. CDR3 in DNA: TGTGCCTCCGGGGCTGAAGATACGCAGTATTTT. Translated: CASGAEDTQYF.